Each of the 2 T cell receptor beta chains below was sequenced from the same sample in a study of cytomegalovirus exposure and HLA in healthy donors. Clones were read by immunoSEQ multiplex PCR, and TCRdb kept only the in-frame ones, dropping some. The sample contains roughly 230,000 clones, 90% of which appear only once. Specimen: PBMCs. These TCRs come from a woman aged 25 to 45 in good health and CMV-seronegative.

The CDR3, as DNA: TGCAGCGTCGGCTTTCAGGGGGACAGGGGAAACTATGGCTACACCTTC. Translating it yields CSVGFQGDRGNYGYTF. This sequence joins TRBV29-1 and TRBJ1-2, with 10 bases lining up with TRBD1. V lost 6 bases, J lost 2 bases, and 12 bases stayed unmatched. The germline CDR1 and CDR2 sequences are SQVTM and ANQGSEA. The CDR3 length is 16 residues.

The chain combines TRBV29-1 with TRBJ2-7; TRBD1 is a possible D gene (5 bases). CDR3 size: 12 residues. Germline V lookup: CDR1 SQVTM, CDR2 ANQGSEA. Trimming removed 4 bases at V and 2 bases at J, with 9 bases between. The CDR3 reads CSVVDSPYEQYF. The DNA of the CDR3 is TGCAGCGTTGTAGACAGTCCCTACGAGCAGTACTTC.